This is a list of T cell receptor beta chains from one sample in a study of CD8 T cells in ankylosing spondylitis. TCRdb reprocessed the 5' RACE reads with MiXCR, giving one entry per CDR3 protein. The sample carries tens of thousands of distinct CDR3 sequences, about 3% recorded once. The sample comprised blood, either unsorted or a sorted T cell fraction (not recorded which). Receptor source: a male donor with ankylosing spondylitis or in good health (not recorded which). Both conserved end residues are part of each CDR3. The D gene is left open where the match is weak. Clone size, where shown, is once, few, many, or a class for clones that have expanded.

many TRBJ2-5 TRBV9 TRBD2 CASSPHPPTSGGFQETQYF TGTGCCAGCAGCCCTCACCCGCCGACTAGCGGAGGATTCCAAGAGACCCAGTACTTC
many TRBJ2-3 TRBV9 . CASSARTDSTDTQYF TGTGCCAGCAGCGCACGGACAGACAGCACAGATACGCAGTATTTT
many TRBJ2-3 TRBV9 . CASSARGGGVTSTDTQYF TGTGCCAGCAGCGCGCGAGGGGGGGGCGTTACTAGCACAGATACGCAGTATTTT
many TRBJ1-3 TRBV9 . CASSVALAASNTIYF TGTGCCAGCAGCGTAGCCCTGGCGGCTTCAAACACCATATATTTT
many TRBJ2-1 TRBV9 . CASSVVGGTTEQFF TGTGCCAGCAGCGTAGTAGGGGGGACTACTGAGCAGTTCTTC
many TRBJ1-5 TRBV9 TRBD1 CASSVGGTGAQPQHF TGTGCCAGCAGCGTAGGGGGGACAGGGGCTCAGCCCCAGCATTTT
few TRBJ1-3 TRBV9 . CASSVAPDRSSGNTIYF TGTGCCAGCAGCGTAGCTCCCGACAGAAGCTCTGGAAACACCATATATTTT
many TRBJ2-2 TRBV9 TRBD1 CASSVTTGVNTGELFF TGTGCCAGCAGCGTGACAACAGGGGTGAACACCGGGGAGCTGTTTTTT
many TRBJ2-1 TRBV9 . CASSADGSSYNEQFF TGTGCCAGCAGCGCCGACGGGAGTTCCTACAATGAGCAGTTCTTC
many TRBJ2-2 TRBV9 TRBD2 CASSVGDALAGHTGELFF TGTGCCAGCAGCGTAGGAGACGCACTAGCGGGACACACCGGGGAGCTGTTTTTT
many TRBJ2-1 TRBV9 . CASSVAPTYNEQFF TGTGCCAGCAGCGTAGCGCCCACCTACAATGAGCAGTTCTTC
many TRBJ2-5 TRBV9 . CASSVASRQETQYF TGTGCCAGCAGCGTAGCGAGCAGGCAAGAGACCCAGTACTTC
many TRBJ2-5 TRBV9 . CASSPAPSAETQYF TGTGCCAGCAGCCCCGCCCCTAGCGCGGAGACCCAGTACTTC
. TRBJ2-3 TRBV9 . CASSVAPPGGTDTQYF TGTGCCAGCAGCGTAGCTCCCCCCGGGGGAACAGATACGCAGTATTTT
many TRBJ2-6 TRBV9 . CASSPGSGANVLTF TGTGCCAGCAGTCCTGGCTCTGGGGCCAACGTCCTGACTTTC
many TRBJ2-5 TRBV9 . CASSAGAWETQYF TGTGCCAGCAGCGCGGGGGCCTGGGAGACCCAGTACTTC
many TRBJ1-2 TRBV9 . CASSVGTTTYGYTF TGTGCCAGCAGCGTAGGGACAACTACCTATGGCTACACCTTC
many TRBJ2-1 TRBV9 TRBD1 CASSVEGTGYNEQFF TGTGCCAGCAGCGTAGAAGGGACAGGGTACAATGAGCAGTTCTTC
many TRBJ2-1 TRBV9 TRBD1 CASSVAGTGNRNEQFF TGTGCCAGCAGCGTAGCTGGGACAGGGAATCGAAATGAGCAGTTCTTC
many TRBJ1-3 TRBV9 . CASSVDPGNTIYF TGTGCCAGCAGCGTAGACCCTGGAAACACCATATATTTT
many TRBJ1-6 TRBV9 . CASSPSSERGRPLHF TGTGCCAGCAGCCCGTCCAGCGAGAGGGGGAGACCCCTCCACTTT
. TRBJ2-5 TRBV9 TRBD2 CASSVDSGGGTQYF TGTGCCAGCAGCGTAGACAGCGGGGGAGGGACCCAGTACTTC
. TRBJ2-1 TRBV9 . CASSVEVVSRSYNEQFF TGTGCCAGCAGCGTAGAGGTAGTATCCCGCTCCTACAATGAGCAGTTCTTC
many TRBJ2-3 TRBV9 TRBD2 CASSVGTSSSRDTQYF TGTGCCAGCAGCGTAGGGACTAGCTCTAGTCGGGATACGCAGTATTTT
many TRBJ2-2 TRBV9 . CASSFHTGELFF TGTGCCAGCAGCTTCCACACCGGGGAGCTGTTTTTT
many TRBJ2-3 TRBV9 TRBD2 CASSVLIGGGSGDTQYF TGTGCCAGCAGCGTACTCATCGGCGGGGGGTCCGGGGATACGCAGTATTTT
many TRBJ2-2 TRBV9 . CASSRGGSTGELFF TGTGCCAGCAGCCGAGGGGGATCCACCGGGGAGCTGTTTTTT
few TRBJ2-1 TRBV9 TRBD2 CASSVGGRHYNEQFF TGTGCCAGCAGCGTGGGCGGGAGACATTACAATGAGCAGTTCTTC
many TRBJ2-2 TRBV9 TRBD1 CASSATGVAGELFF TGTGCCAGCAGCGCTACAGGGGTAGCCGGGGAGCTGTTTTTT